Listed below are T cell receptor beta chains from one sample, sequenced in a study of T-cell reconstitution after alpha-beta-depleted transplantation in children. TCRdb re-called the PCR reads through MiXCR, storing one row per CDR3 protein. This table holds about 110,000 distinct CDR3 sequences, 5.5% to 6.5% found once. The input for sequencing was PBMCs, mostly from graft donor cells, taken 360 days after TCRalphabeta/CD19-depleted stem cell transplant. Source of these receptors: a male patient between 2 and 9 years old who had a stem cell transplant for acute lymphoblastic leukemia, so the T cells may come from the graft donor. CDR3s include the opening cysteine and the closing phenylalanine or tryptophan. The D gene is left open where the match is weak. Some rows mark clone size as missing; the rest say once, few, many or name a class of expanded clone.

v_call	clone_size	d_call	j_call	cdr3_nt	cdr3_aa
TRBV7-2	few	NA	TRBJ2-7	TGTGCCACCTCGTGGGCTCTCGGGGCCTACGAGCAGTACTTC	CATSWALGAYEQYF
TRBV20-1	few	NA	TRBJ1-2	TGCAGTGCTGTACGGACAGACTATGGCTACACCTTC	CSAVRTDYGYTF
TRBV28	few	TRBD1	TRBJ2-1	TGTGCCAGCAGTTTAAGAGGGGGCAAGGTGGACAATGAGCAGTTCTTC	CASSLRGGKVDNEQFF
TRBV16	NA	TRBD1	TRBJ1-2	TGTGCCAGCAGCCGGGACAGGGGGTGGAACTATGGCTACACCTTC	CASSRDRGWNYGYTF
TRBV28	many	TRBD1	TRBJ1-2	TGTGCCAGCAGTTGGACAGGTTTGGAGGGCTACACCTTC	CASSWTGLEGYTF
TRBV5-6	many	NA	TRBJ2-5	TGTGCCAGCAGCTCTGATGGTATTGGTTGGGCCCAAGCAGAGACCCAGTACTTC	CASSSDGIGWAQAETQYF
TRBV20-1	many	TRBD1	TRBJ1-1	TGCAGTGCTAGAGATTGGGGCAGGGGGAGGAACACTGAAGCTTTCTTT	CSARDWGRGRNTEAFF
TRBV6-1	NA	NA	TRBJ2-7	TGTGCCAGCAGTGCCCGGGACGGGGGTTGGGAAGAGCAGTACTTC	CASSARDGGWEEQYF
TRBV6-2/TRBV6-3	many	NA	TRBJ2-7	TGTGCCAGCAGTGGGATGGCCGACGAGCAGTACTTC	CASSGMADEQYF
TRBV5-4	many	TRBD1	TRBJ2-1	TGTGCCAGCAGCTTGGTGGGACAGGGGGCACACAATGAGCAGTTCTTC	CASSLVGQGAHNEQFF
TRBV9	NA	NA	TRBJ1-2	TGTGCCAGCAGCGTCCAGGCTCCGACCGAAAACTATGGCTACACCTTC	CASSVQAPTENYGYTF
TRBV21-1	NA	NA	TRBJ2-3	TGTGCCAGCCACCCCCGGGACAGGGAGGTGGATACGCAGTATTTT	CASHPRDREVDTQYF
TRBV30	once	NA	TRBJ1-4	TGTGCCTGGAGTGTGGGGGGAAAACTGTTTTTT	CAWSVGGKLFF
TRBV9	NA	NA	TRBJ1-6	TGTGCCAGCAGCGTAGCGGGACGTTCGAATTCACCCCTCCACTTT	CASSVAGRSNSPLHF
TRBV5-6	few	TRBD2	TRBJ2-5	TGTGCCAGCAGCACGGGGGGGACCCAGTACTTC	CASSTGGTQYF
TRBV10-3	NA	TRBD1	TRBJ1-2	TGTGCCATCACCGGGACAGGGAAAGACTATGGCTACACCTTC	CAITGTGKDYGYTF
TRBV5-5	many	NA	TRBJ2-7	TGTGCCAGCAGCTCGGGACTGGGGGCCATCTACGAGCAGTACTTC	CASSSGLGAIYEQYF
TRBV7-3	NA	TRBD1	TRBJ2-7	TGTGCCAGCAGCGCCGGGACAGGGGGCGAGCAGTACTTC	CASSAGTGGEQYF
TRBV7-9	NA	NA	TRBJ2-7	TGTGCCAGCACCGACCCGGGGGCCTACGAGCAGTACTTC	CASTDPGAYEQYF
TRBV5-8	NA	NA	TRBJ1-6	TGTGCCAGCAGCTGGGTCTCGAATTCACCCCTCCACTTT	CASSWVSNSPLHF
TRBV9	many	NA	TRBJ2-1	TGTGCCAGCAGCGCGACAGATTACAATGAGCAGTTCTTC	CASSATDYNEQFF
TRBV11-1	NA	NA	TRBJ2-7	TGTGCCAGCAGCGTGACCCCGTGGGAGCAGTACTTC	CASSVTPWEQYF
TRBV27	many	TRBD1	TRBJ2-7	TGTGCCAGCAGGATAAAAACAGGGGTATCTGGGCAGTACTTC	CASRIKTGVSGQYF
TRBV4-3	many	NA	TRBJ1-1	TGCGCCAGCAGCCAAGACCCTAACGGGTACACTGAAGCTTTCTTT	CASSQDPNGYTEAFF
TRBV29-1	many	TRBD1	TRBJ2-5	TGCAGCGTCCAGGACAGGGTCCAAGAGACCCAGTACTTC	CSVQDRVQETQYF
TRBV27	many	NA	TRBJ2-3	TGTGCCAGCAGTGGGGGACTCGGCACAGATACGCAGTATTTT	CASSGGLGTDTQYF
TRBV7-2	NA	NA	TRBJ1-5	TGTGCCAGCAGCTTATCAGGCAGGGGCCACAATCAGCCCCAGCATTTT	CASSLSGRGHNQPQHF
TRBV24-1	many	NA	TRBJ2-1	TGTGCCACCAGGAAGGGGGGCGAGCAGTTCTTC	CATRKGGEQFF
TRBV5-1	NA	TRBD1	TRBJ1-1	TGCGCCAGCAGCAATGGACAGGGGAGGAACACTGAAGCTTTCTTT	CASSNGQGRNTEAFF
TRBV9	NA	TRBD2	TRBJ2-1	TGTGCCAGCAGCGTAGGGGGGGGAACAGTCAGAGAGCAGTTCTTC	CASSVGGGTVREQFF
TRBV20-1	many	NA	TRBJ2-5	TGCAGTGCTAGAGGCCGTGATGACGCCCCGGTCGCCCAGTACTTC	CSARGRDDAPVAQYF
TRBV5-8	NA	NA	TRBJ2-1	TGTGCCAGCAGCCCCGAACTAGCCCCTTACAATGAGCAGTTCTTC	CASSPELAPYNEQFF
TRBV18	NA	NA	TRBJ1-2	TGTGCCAGCTCACCTAGCCAGGGTAACTATGGCTACACCTTC	CASSPSQGNYGYTF
TRBV6-2/TRBV6-3	many	NA	TRBJ1-5	TGTGCCAGCAGTTACCCAAGGAATCAGCCCCAGCATTTT	CASSYPRNQPQHF
TRBV27	many	TRBD2	TRBJ2-7	TGTGCCAGCAGTTTCTTATTAGCGGGGGGGCCGAGAGAGCAGTACTTC	CASSFLLAGGPREQYF
TRBV7-2	many	NA	TRBJ1-5	TGTGCCAGCAGCTTAGTGCTCAGGGCCCAGCCCAATCAGCCCCAGCATTTT	CASSLVLRAQPNQPQHF
TRBV29-1	many	TRBD1	TRBJ2-7	TGCAGCGTTTCCGACAGGGACAAACCTTACGAGCAGTACTTC	CSVSDRDKPYEQYF
TRBV6-4	few	TRBD2	TRBJ2-1	TGTGCCAGCAGTGACATTAGCGGGGGGGCCGGGGAGCAGTTCTTC	CASSDISGGAGEQFF
TRBV7-9	few	NA	TRBJ2-1	TGTGCCAGCAGCTTAATTCCTACCTACAATGAGCAGTTCTTC	CASSLIPTYNEQFF
TRBV5-6	many	TRBD1	TRBJ2-4	TGTGCCAGCACCCCCCTGAGGGGGCCCAGAAACATTCAGTACTTC	CASTPLRGPRNIQYF
TRBV29-1	many	TRBD2	TRBJ2-5	TGCACCGCGCGGGGACTAGGAGAGACCCAGTACTTC	CTARGLGETQYF
TRBV7-9	many	NA	TRBJ2-7	TGTGCCAGCAGCCTACCGAAGGTCGGAGGGGACTACGAGCAGTACTTC	CASSLPKVGGDYEQYF
TRBV28	NA	NA	TRBJ2-6	TGTGCCAGCAGTTCCCCGGGGCTCCTCTCTCTCTCTGGGGCCAACGTCCTGACTTTC	CASSSPGLLSLSGANVLTF
TRBV7-9	NA	NA	TRBJ2-7	TGTGCCAGCAGCTCGATGCTTTCCTACGAGCAGTACTTC	CASSSMLSYEQYF
TRBV25-1	many	NA	TRBJ2-5	TGTGCCAGCAGGGGGATAGGGACGCAAGAGACCCAGTACTTC	CASRGIGTQETQYF